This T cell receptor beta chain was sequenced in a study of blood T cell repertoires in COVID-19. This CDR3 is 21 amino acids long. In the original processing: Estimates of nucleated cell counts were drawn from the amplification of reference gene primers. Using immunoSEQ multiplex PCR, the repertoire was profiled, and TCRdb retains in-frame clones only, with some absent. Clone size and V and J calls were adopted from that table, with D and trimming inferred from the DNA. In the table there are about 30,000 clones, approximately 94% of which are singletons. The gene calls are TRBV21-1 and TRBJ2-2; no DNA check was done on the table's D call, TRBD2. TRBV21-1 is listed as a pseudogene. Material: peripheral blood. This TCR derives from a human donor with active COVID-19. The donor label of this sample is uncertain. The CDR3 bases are TGTGCCAGCAGCAAAGTAACAGTAGTGGACCCCGGGACTGAGAACACCGGGGAGCTGTTTTTT. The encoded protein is CASSKVTVVDPGTENTGELFF.